This TCR beta chain was captured in a study of immune characterization of retroperitoneal liposarcoma. TCRdb itself ran the PCR reads through MiXCR, one entry per CDR3 protein. This repertoire shows some 4,300 distinct CDR3 sequences, 30% to 40% found once; its top ten account for about 29%. Deletions cut 7 bases from V and 8 bases from J, with 19 bases between. The length of the CDR3 is 14 residues. The V call is TRBV12-3 or TRBV12-4, the J call TRBJ2-3, with D possibly being TRBD1 or TRBD2 (5 bases each). This sequence originates from a male donor with retroperitoneal liposarcoma. Material for sequencing was tumor tissue. Here the CDR3 reads CASTKNDGGGTQYF. DNA for the CDR3: TGTGCCAGCACGAAAAACGACGGTGGGGGTACGCAGTATTTT.